This TCR beta chain appears in the sequencing data of a study of T-cell memory formation after mild COVID-19. General study points: The finding that pre-infection memory included some responding clones suggested that cross-reactive memory joined.

5'RACE with constant-segment primers yielded barcoded, UMI-tagged TCR alpha and TCR beta cDNA libraries. TCRdb ran MiXCR on the 5' RACE reads and lists one entry per CDR3 protein. The sample has tens of thousands of distinct CDR3 sequences; 9.5% to 15% are singletons. This clonotype was counted at least ten times. Its antigen is unidentified. CDR3 length equals 14 residues. The V gene's germline CDR1 is SGHRS and CDR2 YFSETQ. V dropped 2 bases and J dropped 5 bases, with 11 bases sitting between them. The TCR comes from a man between 18 and 29 years old who had mild COVID-19 (a few samples of this study predate the infection). Cell type and time point are not known. The sequencing input was PBMCs or a T cell subset sorted from them (not recorded which). This sequence joins TRBV5-1 and TRBJ2-1; unclear D gene. The CDR3 loop is CASSLIGPHNEQFF. CDR3 nucleotide sequence: TGCGCCAGCAGCTTAATAGGGCCCCACAATGAGCAGTTCTTC.